What follows are 18 T cell receptor beta chains derived from one specimen sequenced in a study of long-term antiretroviral therapy in people with HIV. Investigators performed immunoSEQ version v3.0 at survey level. Assay used: immunoSEQ multiplex PCR; TCRdb lists only in-frame clones, some missing. The sample lists around 34,000 clones; roughly 80% were seen once. The input for sequencing was unsorted PBMCs, taken 1.5 years after starting antiretroviral therapy. The source is a man aged 18-30 years with HIV.

The V call is TRBV9, the J call TRBJ2-5; D possibly corresponds to TRBD2 (6 bases). Germline CDR1 and CDR2: SGDLS and YYNGEE. The CDR3 is 14 amino acids. The germline V and J ends were trimmed by 2 bases and 4 bases, with 12 bases remaining between them. The CDR3 sequence is CASSVGSGLETQYF. The CDR3 DNA is TGTGCCAGCAGCGTGGGTAGCGGTTTAGAGACCCAGTACTTC.

V and J are TRBV30 and TRBJ2-2, with D uncertain. Trimming cost V 0 bases and J 8 bases, with 10 bases left between them. Germline loops: CDR1 GTSNPN, CDR2 SVGIG (reference sequence). The CDR3 covers 13 residues. The CDR3 spells CAWSVEVVGELFF. In nucleotides, the CDR3 is TGTGCCTGGAGTGTAGAGGTGGTTGGGGAGCTGTTTTTT.

The count of this clone is one. The chain combines TRBV2 with TRBJ1-1; maybe TRBD1 (5 bases). The germline gives CDR1 SNHLY, CDR2 FYNNEI. The CDR3 consists of 14 residues. V lost 6 bases, J lost 0 bases, and 11 bases lay in between. The CDR3 here is CASRGGRMNTEAFF. For the CDR3, the DNA is TGTGCCAGCAGGGGGGGACGGATGAACACTGAAGCTTTCTTT.

This chain joins TRBV4-3 and TRBJ2-5, with 7 bases lining up with TRBD2. V was pared by 0 bases and J by 3 bases, with 1 base of the junction left unmatched. The CDR3 contains 14 residues. Germline loops: CDR1 LGHNA, CDR2 YSLEER. The CDR3 DNA sequence: TGCGCCAGCAGCCAAGACCTAGCGGAAGAGACCCAGTACTTC. Amino acid sequence: CASSQDLAEETQYF.

This clone was observed a single time. This chain links TRBV7-9 with TRBJ2-7; D may be TRBD1 or TRBD2 (5 bases each). CDR3 length equals 15 residues. V was trimmed by 1 base and J by 8 bases, leaving 18 bases between them. CDR1 is SEHNR, CDR2 FQNEAQ, per germline (reference sequence). CDR3 amino acids: CASSLDPGTLLKQYF. The CDR3 DNA is TGTGCCAGCAGCTTAGACCCAGGGACCCTATTAAAGCAGTACTTC.

The chain has TRBV13 and TRBJ1-4; D is possibly TRBD1 (6 bases). V was shortened by 5 bases and J by 3 bases, with 13 bases between the two germline ends. The germline V gene has CDR1 PRHDT and CDR2 FYEKMQ (reference sequence). The CDR3 totals 15 residues. CDR3 in amino acids: CASSVLGQPNEKLFF. The CDR3 DNA follows: TGTGCCAGCAGCGTTCTAGGACAGCCTAATGAAAAACTGTTTTTT.

This clone is classed as medium-sized. The chain links TRBV7-9 to TRBJ2-1; D possibly corresponds to TRBD2 (6 bases). Germline CDR1 reads SEHNR; CDR2 reads FQNEAQ (reference sequence). V gave up 1 base and J gave up 2 bases, with 12 bases separating them. This CDR3 has 16 residues. The CDR3 loop is CASSLGAEGPYNEQFF. DNA for the CDR3: TGTGCCAGCAGCTTAGGAGCGGAGGGCCCCTACAATGAGCAGTTCTTC. Filled out from reference TRBV7-9 and TRBJ2-1, the complete variable domain reads DTGVSQNPRHKITKRGQNVTFRCDPISEHNRLYWYRQTLGQGPEFLTYFQNEAQLEKSRLLSDRFSAERPKGSFSTLEIQRTEQGDSAMYLCASSLGAEGPYNEQFFGPGTRLTVL.

The chain uses TRBV11-2 and TRBJ1-5; D ambiguous. There are 14 residues in the CDR3. V was cut by 4 bases and J by 2 bases, with 9 bases left in between. Germline lookup yields CDR1 SGHAT and CDR2 FQNNGV. DNA for the CDR3: TGTGCCAGCAGCTCTTTCCGGGGCAATCAGCCCCAGCATTTT. Its translation is CASSSFRGNQPQHF.

This chain connects TRBV19 to TRBJ1-1; tentative D call: TRBD1 (6 bases). Germline CDR1 reads LNHDA; CDR2 reads SQIVND (reference sequence). Trimming pared 4 bases from V and 5 bases from J, leaving 17 bases between. This CDR3 is built from 15 residues. DNA for the CDR3: TGTGCCAGTAGTAGGAACAGGGATCGGGGTACTGAAGCTTTCTTT. Translating gives CASSRNRDRGTEAFF.

CDR3 loop: CASSPLAGGSYEQYF. The CDR3 DNA sequence: TGTGCCAGCAGCCCGCTAGCGGGAGGGTCCTACGAGCAGTACTTC. J is TRBJ2-7 and V is TRBV6-5; 12 nucleotides line up with TRBD2. Trimming removed 6 bases from V and 1 base from J; junction bases left unmatched: 4. This CDR3 is 15 amino acids long. Germline V CDR1 and CDR2: MNHEY, SVGAGI.

The gene calls are TRBV5-1 and TRBJ2-7; D is unclear. This CDR3 has 13 amino acids. V lost 3 bases and J 5 bases, leaving 12 bases between the germline ends. Germline assignment: CDR1 SGHRS and CDR2 YFSETQ. The CDR3 DNA follows: TGCGCCAGCAGCTGGAGAACGGGTAACGAGCAGTACTTC. It specifies CASSWRTGNEQYF.

The chain couples TRBV19 to TRBJ2-1, with TRBD1 matching 7 bases. Germline loops: CDR1 LNHDA, CDR2 SQIVND (reference sequence). V lost 3 bases and J lost 4; bases outside the gene matches: 6. The CDR3 spans 15 residues. CDR3 sequence reads: CASSINRGGYNEQFF. DNA of the CDR3: TGTGCCAGTAGTATTAACAGGGGCGGGTACAATGAGCAGTTCTTC.

This chain uses TRBV28 with TRBJ1-2, with TRBD1 as a possible D gene (6 bases). V lost 4 bases and J lost 4, with 13 bases in between. This CDR3 has 14 residues. In germline, CDR1 is MDHEN, CDR2 SYDVKM. CDR3 nucleotide sequence: TGTGCCAGCAGTTCAACAGGGTTTTCCTATGGCTACACCTTC. It is translated as CASSSTGFSYGYTF.

This clone was recorded a few times. The V and J genes are TRBV5-1 and TRBJ1-2, with D possibly TRBD1 on 6 matching bases. Per the germline V gene, CDR1 is SGHRS and CDR2 is YFSETQ. The V gene lost 0 bases and the J gene lost 8 bases, with 20 bases spanning the gap. The CDR3 covers 16 residues. CDR3 region: CASSLGGTGAADGYTF. Here the CDR3 DNA reads TGCGCCAGCAGCTTGGGAGGGACGGGGGCCGCTGACGGCTACACCTTC.

CDR3 loop: CASSRGAGGGEPNEKLFF. In DNA, the CDR3 is TGCGCCAGCAGCCGTGGAGCGGGGGGTGGGGAGCCTAATGAAAAACTGTTTTTT. This rearrangement joins TRBV5-1 to TRBJ1-4, with D tentatively TRBD1 (5 bases). V lost 4 bases, J lost 3 bases, and 22 bases lay in between. Germline V gene data show CDR1 as SGHRS and CDR2 as YFSETQ. The CDR3 is 18 residues long.

The rearrangement links TRBV4-2 to TRBJ2-2, with TRBD1 matching over 7 bases. The CDR3 contains 17 residues. Germline trimming cut 0 bases from V and 5 bases from J; bases unmatched to any gene: 9. The germline gives CDR1 LGHNA, CDR2 YNFKEQ. This CDR3 reads CASSQDLAGGRTGELFF. The DNA for the CDR3 is TGTGCCAGCAGCCAAGATCTTGCAGGGGGAAGAACCGGGGAGCTGTTTTTT.

This chain uses TRBV6-5 with TRBJ1-1; TRBD1 is a possible D gene (6 bases). V lost 2 bases, J lost 0 bases, and 13 bases lay in between. The CDR3 consists of 16 residues. Germline-derived CDR1 and CDR2 are MNHEY and SVGAGI. CDR3 in DNA: TGTGCCAGCAGTTACCGGACAGACAAATTGAACACTGAAGCTTTCTTT. This gives the protein CASSYRTDKLNTEAFF.

This sequence joins TRBV7-2 and TRBJ2-3, with D tentatively TRBD1 or TRBD2 (5 bases each). Germline V CDR1 and CDR2: SGHTA, FQGNSA. The CDR3 contains 16 residues. Trimming stripped 5 bases from V and 2 bases from J, with 17 bases between. CDR3 amino acids: CASSLGVGRLTDTQYF. Here the CDR3 DNA reads TGTGCCAGCAGCCTGGGGGTCGGACGGCTCACAGATACGCAGTATTTT.